This TCR beta chain originates from a study of multiple sclerosis patients with progressive multifocal leukoencephalopathy. Study-level points and caveats: PML-onset expanded TRB clones were detectable before and during natalizumab therapy.

Each PCR contained spiked synthetic TR CDR3 controls spanning every V-J pairing. Libraries were prepared by immunoSEQ multiplex PCR; TCRdb keeps only in-frame clonotypes and omits some of them. Among 25,000 to 35,000 clones listed, 85% to 90% were seen once. This clone was counted between two and nine times. The antigen remains unidentified. Indicated time point: five to six months of natalizumab therapy. This clonotype was obtained from a human donor with multiple sclerosis. Sequencing used PBMCs, obtained from a patient treated with natalizumab.

The CDR3 region has the DNA TGTGCCAGCAGCCCAGCGACAGTTACGGCTTACCACGAGCAGTACTTC. Protein sequence: CASSPATVTAYHEQYF. This rearrangement joins TRBV7-9 to TRBJ2-7, with a weak D call TRBD1 (5 bases). The V and J ends lost 5 bases and 5 bases respectively, with 22 bases between them. Germline lookup yields CDR1 SEHNR and CDR2 FQNEAQ (reference sequence). This CDR3 region has 16 residues.